This TCR beta chain appears in the sequencing data of a study of cytomegalovirus exposure and HLA in healthy donors. Researchers ran the PCR with 60 Vbeta and 13 Jbeta primers. Profiled with immunoSEQ multiplex PCR; TCRdb holds only in-frame clones, not every one. The sample comprises around 120,000 clones, about four fifths of which are singletons, and 8% to 9% rests with the top ten. About this clone: No antigen is known for it.

Overall study findings and caveats: When the data were analyzed later, several of the most significant clusters appeared to be linked to common viral pathogens.

Germline CDR1 reads LGHNA; CDR2 reads YNFKEQ. Trimming left V 6 bases short and J 6 bases short, with 12 bases between. The CDR3 has 14 residues. This clonotype was sampled from a female donor in good health and CMV-seropositive. J is TRBJ1-6 and V is TRBV4-2; the D gene is possibly TRBD1 (6 bases). The specimen was PBMCs. CDR3 protein: CASRRTDINSPLHF. The CDR3 DNA reads TGTGCCAGCAGACGGACAGATATTAATTCACCCCTCCACTTT.